One TCR beta chain is described in this entry. This entry is derived from a study of blood T cell repertoires in COVID-19. In the study overall: Both acute and convalescent COVID-19 samples were obtained from the United States, Italy and Spain. Sources were T cells, B-cell-depleted T cells, or PBMCs; the material itself was cDNA or gDNA.

Per the authors' pipeline: Amplified reference gene primers provided the basis for estimating nucleated cell counts. Clones were read by immunoSEQ multiplex PCR, and TCRdb kept only the in-frame ones, dropping some. V and J calls plus clone size are reproduced from that table; the DNA served to infer D and trimming. The sample has 250,000 to 350,000 clones, approximately 88% seen once; the top ten hold 1.4% to 1.5%. In Seattle, patients joined the study during active infection and were tracked longitudinally. The junction had 1 base not matched to a gene; V was cut back by 2 bases and J by 5 bases. This CDR3 region has 15 residues. Germline values: CDR1 KGHDR, CDR2 SFDVKD.

The sequence derives from a human donor with COVID-19, enrolled during active disease. The donor label of this sample is uncertain. The chain employs TRBV24-1 and TRBJ1-6, with TRBD1 matching 8 bases. Sequenced input: peripheral blood. The CDR3, as DNA: TGTGCCACCAGTGATTCGACAGGGGATAATTCACCCCTCCACTTT. Translated, it gives CATSDSTGDNSPLHF.